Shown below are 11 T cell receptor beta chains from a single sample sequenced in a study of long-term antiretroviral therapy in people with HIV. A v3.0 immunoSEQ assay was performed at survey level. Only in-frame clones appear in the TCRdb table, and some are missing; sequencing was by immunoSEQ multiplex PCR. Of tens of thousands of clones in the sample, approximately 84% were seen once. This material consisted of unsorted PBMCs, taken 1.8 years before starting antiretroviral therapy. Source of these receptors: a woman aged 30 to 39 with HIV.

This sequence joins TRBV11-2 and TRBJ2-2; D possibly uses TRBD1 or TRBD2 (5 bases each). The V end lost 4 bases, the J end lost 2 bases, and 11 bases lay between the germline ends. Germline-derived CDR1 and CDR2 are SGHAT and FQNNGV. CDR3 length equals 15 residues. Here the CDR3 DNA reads TGTGCCAGCAGCTCCGGGACCCATAACACCGGGGAGCTGTTTTTT. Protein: CASSSGTHNTGELFF.

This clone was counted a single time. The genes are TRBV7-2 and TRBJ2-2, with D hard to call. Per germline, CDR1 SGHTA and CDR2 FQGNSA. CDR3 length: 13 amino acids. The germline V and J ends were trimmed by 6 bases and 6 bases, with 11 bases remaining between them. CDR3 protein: CASRSLAAGELFF. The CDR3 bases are TGTGCCAGCAGATCACTTGCGGCCGGGGAGCTGTTTTTT.

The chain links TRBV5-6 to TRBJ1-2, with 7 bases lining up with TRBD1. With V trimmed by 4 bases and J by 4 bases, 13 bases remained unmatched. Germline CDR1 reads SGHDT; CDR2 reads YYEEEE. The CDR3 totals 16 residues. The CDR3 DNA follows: TGTGCCAGCAGCCTCTCTTGGACAGGAAACTTCTATGGCTACACCTTC. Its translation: CASSLSWTGNFYGYTF.

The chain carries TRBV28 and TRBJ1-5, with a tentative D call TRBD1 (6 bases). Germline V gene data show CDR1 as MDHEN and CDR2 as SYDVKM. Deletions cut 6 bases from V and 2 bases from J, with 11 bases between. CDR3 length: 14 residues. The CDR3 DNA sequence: TGTGCCAGCAGCAACACAGGGCGCAATCAGCCCCAGCATTTT. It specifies CASSNTGRNQPQHF.

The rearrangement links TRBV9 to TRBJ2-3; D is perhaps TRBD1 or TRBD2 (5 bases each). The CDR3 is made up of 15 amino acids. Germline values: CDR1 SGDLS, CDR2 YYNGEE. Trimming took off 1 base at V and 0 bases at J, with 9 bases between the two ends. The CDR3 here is CASSVWGMSTDTQYF. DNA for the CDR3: TGTGCCAGCAGCGTATGGGGGATGAGCACAGATACGCAGTATTTT.

CDR3 coding DNA: TGCGCCAGCAGTGAATGGGGAGCAGGCAATCAGCCCCAGCATTTT. It translates to CASSEWGAGNQPQHF. This chain uses TRBV10-2 with TRBJ1-5; D is unclear. Looked up from germline, CDR1 is WSHSY and CDR2 is SAAADI. The germline V and J ends were trimmed by 3 bases and 2 bases, with 11 bases remaining between them. This CDR3 has 15 residues.

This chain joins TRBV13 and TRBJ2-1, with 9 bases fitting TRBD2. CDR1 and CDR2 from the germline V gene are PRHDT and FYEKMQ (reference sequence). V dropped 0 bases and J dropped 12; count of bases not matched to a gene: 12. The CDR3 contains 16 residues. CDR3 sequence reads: CASSLGLGLAERAQFF. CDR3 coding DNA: TGTGCCAGCAGCTTAGGCCTGGGACTAGCAGAAAGAGCGCAGTTCTTC. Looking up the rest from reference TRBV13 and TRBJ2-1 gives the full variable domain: AAGVIQSPRHLIKEKRETATLKCYPIPRHDTVYWYQQGPGQDPQFLISFYEKMQSDKGSIPDRFSAQQFSDYHSELNMSSLELGDSALYFCASSLGLGLAERAQFFGPGTRLTVL.

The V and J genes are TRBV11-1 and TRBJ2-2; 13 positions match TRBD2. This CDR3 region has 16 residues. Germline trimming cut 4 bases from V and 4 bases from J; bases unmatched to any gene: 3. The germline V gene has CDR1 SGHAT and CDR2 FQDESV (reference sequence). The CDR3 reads CASSSRLAGGTGELFF. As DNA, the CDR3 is TGTGCCAGCAGCTCCCGACTAGCGGGGGGCACCGGGGAGCTGTTTTTT.

This chain's CDR3 is CASSLAGGQETQYF. Here the CDR3 DNA reads TGTGCCAGCAGCTTAGCGGGGGGGCAAGAGACCCAGTACTTC. This chain uses TRBV6-5 with TRBJ2-5, with 11 positions matching TRBD2. CDR3 size: 14 residues. The trim removed 6 bases at V and 2 bases at J, leaving 2 bases unmatched. Germline CDR1 MNHEY, CDR2 SVGAGI.

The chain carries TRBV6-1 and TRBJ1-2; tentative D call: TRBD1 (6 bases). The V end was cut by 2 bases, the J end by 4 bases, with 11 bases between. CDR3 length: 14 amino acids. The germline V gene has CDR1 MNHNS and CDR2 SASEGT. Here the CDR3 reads CASSENVRGYGYTF. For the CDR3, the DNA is TGTGCCAGCAGTGAAAACGTCAGGGGCTATGGCTACACCTTC.

The CDR3 is CASSTHPGTGNYYYGYTF. DNA for the CDR3: TGTGCCAGCAGCACCCACCCCGGGACAGGGAATTATTACTATGGCTACACCTTC. The chain recombines TRBV5-8 with TRBJ1-2, with 9 bases fitting TRBD1. The V and J ends lost 4 bases and 3 bases, in that order; junction bases with no gene match: 16. The CDR3 sequence is 18 residues long. Germline V gene sequence: CDR1 SGHTS, CDR2 YDEGEE.